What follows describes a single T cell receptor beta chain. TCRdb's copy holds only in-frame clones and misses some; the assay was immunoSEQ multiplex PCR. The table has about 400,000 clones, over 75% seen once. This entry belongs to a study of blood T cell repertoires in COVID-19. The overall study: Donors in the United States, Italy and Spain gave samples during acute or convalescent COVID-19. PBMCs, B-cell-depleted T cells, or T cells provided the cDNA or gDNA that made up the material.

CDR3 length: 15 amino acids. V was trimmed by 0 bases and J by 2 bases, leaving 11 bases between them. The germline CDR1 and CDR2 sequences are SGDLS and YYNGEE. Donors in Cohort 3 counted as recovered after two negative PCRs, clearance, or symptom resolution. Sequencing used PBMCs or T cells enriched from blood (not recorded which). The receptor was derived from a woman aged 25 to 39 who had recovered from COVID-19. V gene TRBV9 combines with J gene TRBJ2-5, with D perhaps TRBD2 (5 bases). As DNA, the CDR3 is TGTGCCAGCAGCGTAGGAGGACTGGAACAAGAGACCCAGTACTTC. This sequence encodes CASSVGGLEQETQYF. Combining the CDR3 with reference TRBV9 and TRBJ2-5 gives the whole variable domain DSGVTQTPKHLITATGQRVTLRCSPRSGDLSVYWYQQSLDQGLQFLIQYYNGEERAKGNILERFSAQQFPDLHSELNLSSLELGDSALYFCASSVGGLEQETQYFGPGTRLLVL.